This entry concerns a single TCR beta chain. Its antigen is unidentified. Its ends do not fully match the called genes, so a read error is possible. The data belong to a study of cytomegalovirus exposure and HLA in healthy donors. Whole-study results and caveats: There were 150 to 200 TCR beta chains listed as cytomegalovirus-associated. Other equally common chains were less clonally expanded than HLA-associated TCR beta chains, a later analysis showed. In a later analysis, specific HLA alleles were associated with some 16,000 TCR beta sequences at a 0.05 false discovery rate.

Looked up from germline, CDR1 is MDHEN and CDR2 is SYDVKM. The length of the CDR3 is 12 residues. PCR involved 60 Vbeta and 13 Jbeta primers. Measured with immunoSEQ multiplex PCR; TCRdb has only the in-frame clones, and not every one. Of 150,000 or so clones in the sample, roughly 72% are singletons; the top ten hold over 0.95%. Sequenced input: PBMCs. This rearrangement joins TRBV28 to TRBJ1-1, with D unresolved. The sequence came from a woman aged 40-49 years in good health and CMV-seronegative. This CDR3 reads CRSGFLNTEAFF. CDR3 coding DNA: TGCCGGTCGGGTTTCTTGAACACTGAAGCTTTCTTT.